The clone carrying this TCR beta chain turned up a few times. In patients aged 18 to 65, hyperthyroidism was newly diagnosed, with duration under 2 months. Patients with uncontrolled infections, other autoimmune diseases, pregnancy or lactation were excluded. This sample is part of a study of T cells in Graves' hyperthyroidism and ophthalmopathy. It was RNA transcripts that yielded the amplified TCR beta CDR3 regions. During a first-round RT-PCR of the TCR CDR3, the HTBI primer set was used. Using its own MiXCR run on the multiplex PCR reads, TCRdb lists one record per CDR3 protein. Of about 420,000 distinct CDR3 sequences listed, 15% to 17% were seen once; the top ten hold around an eighth. Sequences were obtained from blood. The source of this sequence is a woman aged 18-29 years with Graves' hyperthyroidism.

The CDR3 bases are TGTGCCAGCAGCCCCCTCCCAGGGGGAAAGAACACTGAAGCTTTCTTT. Its protein product is CASSPLPGGKNTEAFF. The V gene is TRBV5-4, the J gene TRBJ1-1; 7 bases map to TRBD1. CDR3 length equals 16 residues. CDR1 and CDR2 from the germline V gene are SGHNT and YYREEE (reference sequence). The ends lost 4 bases at V and 1 base at J; junction bases unmatched: 10.